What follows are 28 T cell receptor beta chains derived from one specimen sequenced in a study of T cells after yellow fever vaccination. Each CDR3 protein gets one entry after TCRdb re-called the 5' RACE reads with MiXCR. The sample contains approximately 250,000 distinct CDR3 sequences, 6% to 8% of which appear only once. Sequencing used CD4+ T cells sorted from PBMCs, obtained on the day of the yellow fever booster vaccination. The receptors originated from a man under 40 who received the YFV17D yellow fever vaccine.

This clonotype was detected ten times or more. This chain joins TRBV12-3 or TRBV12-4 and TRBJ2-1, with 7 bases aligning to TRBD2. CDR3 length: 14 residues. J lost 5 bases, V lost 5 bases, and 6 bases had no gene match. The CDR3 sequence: CASSKTSANNEQFF. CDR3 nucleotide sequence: TGTGCCAGCAGTAAAACTAGCGCGAACAATGAGCAGTTCTTC.

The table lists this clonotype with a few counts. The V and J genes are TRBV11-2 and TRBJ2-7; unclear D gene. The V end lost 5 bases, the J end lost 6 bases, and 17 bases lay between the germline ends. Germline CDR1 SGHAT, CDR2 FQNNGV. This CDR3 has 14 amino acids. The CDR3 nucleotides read TGTGCCAGCAGCCCTAAATTCACGGCCGGCGAGCAGTACTTC. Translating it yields CASSPKFTAGEQYF.

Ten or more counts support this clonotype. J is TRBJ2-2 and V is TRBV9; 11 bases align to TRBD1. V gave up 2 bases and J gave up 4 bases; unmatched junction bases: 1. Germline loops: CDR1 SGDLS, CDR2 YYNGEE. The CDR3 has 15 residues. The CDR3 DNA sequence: TGTGCCAGCAGCGTTGGACAGGGGGCCACCGGGGAGCTGTTTTTT. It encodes CASSVGQGATGELFF. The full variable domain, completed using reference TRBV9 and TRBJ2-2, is DSGVTQTPKHLITATGQRVTLRCSPRSGDLSVYWYQQSLDQGLQFLIQYYNGEERAKGNILERFSAQQFPDLHSELNLSSLELGDSALYFCASSVGQGATGELFFGEGSRLTVL.

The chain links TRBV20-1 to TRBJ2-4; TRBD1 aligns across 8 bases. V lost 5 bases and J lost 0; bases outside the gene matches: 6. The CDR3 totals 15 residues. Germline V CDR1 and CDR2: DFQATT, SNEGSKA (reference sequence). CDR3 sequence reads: CSAPDRALAKNIQYF. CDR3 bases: TGCAGTGCTCCGGACAGGGCCCTAGCCAAAAACATTCAGTACTTC.

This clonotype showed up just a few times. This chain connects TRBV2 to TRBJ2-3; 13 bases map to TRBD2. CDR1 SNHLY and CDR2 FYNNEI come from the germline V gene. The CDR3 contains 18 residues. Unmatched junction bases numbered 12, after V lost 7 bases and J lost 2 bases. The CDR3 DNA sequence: TGTGCCAGCACCACCGGGACTAGCGGGATATCTTACACAGATACGCAGTATTTT. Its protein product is CASTTGTSGISYTDTQYF.

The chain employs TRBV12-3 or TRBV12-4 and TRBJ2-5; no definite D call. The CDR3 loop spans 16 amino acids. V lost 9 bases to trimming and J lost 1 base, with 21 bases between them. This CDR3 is CARSKPTVRTQETQYF. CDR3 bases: TGTGCCAGAAGTAAACCAACAGTCCGCACCCAAGAGACCCAGTACTTC.

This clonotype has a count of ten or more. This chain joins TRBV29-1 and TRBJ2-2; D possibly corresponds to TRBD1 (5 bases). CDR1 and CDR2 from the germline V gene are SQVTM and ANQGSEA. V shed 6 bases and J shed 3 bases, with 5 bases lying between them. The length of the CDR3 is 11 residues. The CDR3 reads CSVQDTGELFF. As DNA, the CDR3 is TGCAGCGTACAGGACACCGGGGAGCTGTTTTTT.

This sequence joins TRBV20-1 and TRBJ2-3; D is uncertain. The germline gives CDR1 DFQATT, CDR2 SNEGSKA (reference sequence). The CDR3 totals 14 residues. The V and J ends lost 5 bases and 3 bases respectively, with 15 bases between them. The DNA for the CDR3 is TGCAGTGCTGCAACCCGGAGTGGGACAGATACGCAGTATTTT. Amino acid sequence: CSAATRSGTDTQYF.

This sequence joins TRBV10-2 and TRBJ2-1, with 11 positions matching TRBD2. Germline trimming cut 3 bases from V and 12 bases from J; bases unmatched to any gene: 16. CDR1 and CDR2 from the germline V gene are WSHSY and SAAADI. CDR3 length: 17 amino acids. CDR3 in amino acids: CASSDMTGTSGTMRQFF. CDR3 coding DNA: TGCGCCAGCAGTGACATGACCGGGACTAGCGGTACAATGAGGCAGTTCTTC.

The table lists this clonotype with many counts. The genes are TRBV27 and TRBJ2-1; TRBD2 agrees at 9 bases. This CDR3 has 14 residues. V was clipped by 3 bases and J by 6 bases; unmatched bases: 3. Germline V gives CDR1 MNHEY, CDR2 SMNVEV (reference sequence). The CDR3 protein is CASSLREGSNEQFF. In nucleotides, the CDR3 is TGTGCCAGCAGTTTGCGGGAGGGCTCCAATGAGCAGTTCTTC.

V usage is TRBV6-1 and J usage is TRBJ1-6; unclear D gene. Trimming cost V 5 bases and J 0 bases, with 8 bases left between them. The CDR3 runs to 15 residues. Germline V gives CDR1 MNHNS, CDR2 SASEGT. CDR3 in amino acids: CASSTQSSYNSPLHF. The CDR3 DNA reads TGTGCCAGCAGTACACAGAGCTCCTATAATTCACCCCTCCACTTT.

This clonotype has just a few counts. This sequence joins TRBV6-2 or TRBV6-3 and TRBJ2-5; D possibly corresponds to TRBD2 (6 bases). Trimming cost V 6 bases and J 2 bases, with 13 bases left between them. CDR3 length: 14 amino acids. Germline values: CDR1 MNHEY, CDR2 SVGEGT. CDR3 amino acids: CASRRDSTQETQYF. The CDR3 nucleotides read TGTGCCAGCAGGCGGGACTCAACTCAAGAGACCCAGTACTTC.

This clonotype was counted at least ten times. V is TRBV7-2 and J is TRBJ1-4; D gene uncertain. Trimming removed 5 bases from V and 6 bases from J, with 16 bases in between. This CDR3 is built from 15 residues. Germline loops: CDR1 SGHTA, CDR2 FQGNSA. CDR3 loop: CASSLWASRDEKLFF. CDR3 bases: TGTGCCAGCAGCCTTTGGGCCAGTAGAGATGAAAAACTGTTTTTT.

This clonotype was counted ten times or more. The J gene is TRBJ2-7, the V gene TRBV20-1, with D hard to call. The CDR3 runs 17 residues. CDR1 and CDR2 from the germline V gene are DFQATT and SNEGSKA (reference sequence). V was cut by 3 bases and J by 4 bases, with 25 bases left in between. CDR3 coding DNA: TGCAGTGCTAGGCTAATTGGGCAACTTTCCCTCGGGTACGAGCAGTACTTC. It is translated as CSARLIGQLSLGYEQYF.

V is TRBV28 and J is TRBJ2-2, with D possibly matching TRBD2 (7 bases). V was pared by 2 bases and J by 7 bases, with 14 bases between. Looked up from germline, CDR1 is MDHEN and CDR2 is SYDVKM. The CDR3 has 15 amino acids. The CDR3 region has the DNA TGTGCCAGCAGTTTAGGGGGGGCGCTTGTCGGGGAGCTGTTTTTT. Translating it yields CASSLGGALVGELFF.

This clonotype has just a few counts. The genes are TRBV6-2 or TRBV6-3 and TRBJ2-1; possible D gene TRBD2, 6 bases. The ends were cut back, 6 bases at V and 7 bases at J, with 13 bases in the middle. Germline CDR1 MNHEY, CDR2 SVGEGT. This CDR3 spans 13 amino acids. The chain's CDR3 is CASRRDSVNEQFF. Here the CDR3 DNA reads TGTGCCAGCAGACGGGACTCGGTGAATGAGCAGTTCTTC.

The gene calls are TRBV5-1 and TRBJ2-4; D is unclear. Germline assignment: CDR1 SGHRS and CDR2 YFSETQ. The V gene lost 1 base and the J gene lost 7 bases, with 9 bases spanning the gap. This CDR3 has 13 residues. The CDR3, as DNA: TGCGCCAGCAGCTTGCAGACCGAGAACATTCAGTACTTC. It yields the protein CASSLQTENIQYF. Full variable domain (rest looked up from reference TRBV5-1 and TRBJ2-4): KAGVTQTPRYLIKTRGQQVTLSCSPISGHRSVSWYQQTPGQGLQFLFEYFSETQRNKGNFPGRFSGRQFSNSRSEMNVSTLELGDSALYLCASSLQTENIQYFGAGTRLSVL.

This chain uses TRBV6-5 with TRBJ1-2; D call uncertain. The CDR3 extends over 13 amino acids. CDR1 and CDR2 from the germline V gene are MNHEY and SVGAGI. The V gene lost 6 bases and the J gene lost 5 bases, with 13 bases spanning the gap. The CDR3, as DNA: TGTGCCAGCAGCATCGATAGTCGGTATGGCTACACCTTC. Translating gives CASSIDSRYGYTF.

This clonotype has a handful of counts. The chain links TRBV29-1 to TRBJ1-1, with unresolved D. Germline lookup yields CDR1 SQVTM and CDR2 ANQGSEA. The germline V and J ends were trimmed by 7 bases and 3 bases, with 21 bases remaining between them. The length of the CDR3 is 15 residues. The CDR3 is CSASPVLDGDTEAFF. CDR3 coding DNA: TGCAGCGCCTCCCCAGTCCTTGACGGGGACACTGAAGCTTTCTTT.

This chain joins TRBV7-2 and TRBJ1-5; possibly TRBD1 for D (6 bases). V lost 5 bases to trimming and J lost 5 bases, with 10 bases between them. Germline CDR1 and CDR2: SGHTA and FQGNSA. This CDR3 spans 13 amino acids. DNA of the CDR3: TGTGCCAGCAGCGCGGACAGACATCAGCCCCAGCATTTT. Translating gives CASSADRHQPQHF.

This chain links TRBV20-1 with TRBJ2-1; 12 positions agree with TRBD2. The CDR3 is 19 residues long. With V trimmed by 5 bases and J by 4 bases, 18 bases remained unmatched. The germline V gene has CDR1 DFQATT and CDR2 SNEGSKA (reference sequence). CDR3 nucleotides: TGCAGTGCTCGAAGATTACTAGCGGGAGGACAACCGAGTTACAATGAGCAGTTCTTC. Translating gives CSARRLLAGGQPSYNEQFF.

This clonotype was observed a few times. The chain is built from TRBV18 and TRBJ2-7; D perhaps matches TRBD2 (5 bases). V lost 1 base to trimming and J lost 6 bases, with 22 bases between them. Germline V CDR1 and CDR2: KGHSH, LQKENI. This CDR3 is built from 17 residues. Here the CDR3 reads CASSPRVTGPQSGEQYF. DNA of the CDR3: TGTGCCAGCTCACCACGGGTTACCGGACCCCAAAGCGGCGAGCAGTACTTC.

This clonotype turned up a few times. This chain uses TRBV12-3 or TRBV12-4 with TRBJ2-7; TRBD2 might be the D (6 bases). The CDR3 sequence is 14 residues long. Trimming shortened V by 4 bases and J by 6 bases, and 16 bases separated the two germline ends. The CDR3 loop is CASSSSGVGSEQYF. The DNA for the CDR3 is TGTGCCAGCAGTTCCTCGGGGGTTGGCAGCGAGCAGTACTTC.

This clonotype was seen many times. In DNA, the CDR3 is TGTGCCAGCAGCTTAGACGGGGGCTATAATTCACCCCTCCACTTT. Its protein product is CASSLDGGYNSPLHF. The chain carries TRBV7-2 and TRBJ1-6, with TRBD1 as a possible D gene (5 bases). CDR3 size: 15 residues. In germline, CDR1 is SGHTA, CDR2 FQGNSA. Deletions cut 1 base from V and 3 bases from J, with 7 bases between.

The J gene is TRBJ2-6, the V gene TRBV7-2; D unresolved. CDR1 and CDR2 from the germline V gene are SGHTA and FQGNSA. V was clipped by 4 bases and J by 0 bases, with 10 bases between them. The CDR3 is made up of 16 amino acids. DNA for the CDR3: TGTGCCAGCAGCTCCCGGGTTGGCTCTGGGGCCAACGTCCTGACTTTC. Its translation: CASSSRVGSGANVLTF.

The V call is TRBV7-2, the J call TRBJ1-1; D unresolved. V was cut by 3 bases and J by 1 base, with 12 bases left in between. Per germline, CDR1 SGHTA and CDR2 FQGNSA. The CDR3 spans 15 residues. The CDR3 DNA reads TGTGCCAGCAGCTTTTCCAGAGACTCGAACACTGAAGCTTTCTTT. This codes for CASSFSRDSNTEAFF.

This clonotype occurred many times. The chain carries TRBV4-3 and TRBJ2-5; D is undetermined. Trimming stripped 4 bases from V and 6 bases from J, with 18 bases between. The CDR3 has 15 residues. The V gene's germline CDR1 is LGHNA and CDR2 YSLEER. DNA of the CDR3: TGCGCCAGCAGCCTCCAGGTGAAGGGTGGAAAGACCCAGTACTTC. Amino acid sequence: CASSLQVKGGKTQYF.

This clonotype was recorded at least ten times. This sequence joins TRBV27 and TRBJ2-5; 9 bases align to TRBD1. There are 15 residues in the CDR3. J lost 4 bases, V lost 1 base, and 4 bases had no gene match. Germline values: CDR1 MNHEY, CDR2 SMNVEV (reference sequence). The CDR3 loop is CASSLLGTGTETQYF. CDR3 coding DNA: TGTGCCAGCAGTTTATTGGGGACAGGGACAGAGACCCAGTACTTC.